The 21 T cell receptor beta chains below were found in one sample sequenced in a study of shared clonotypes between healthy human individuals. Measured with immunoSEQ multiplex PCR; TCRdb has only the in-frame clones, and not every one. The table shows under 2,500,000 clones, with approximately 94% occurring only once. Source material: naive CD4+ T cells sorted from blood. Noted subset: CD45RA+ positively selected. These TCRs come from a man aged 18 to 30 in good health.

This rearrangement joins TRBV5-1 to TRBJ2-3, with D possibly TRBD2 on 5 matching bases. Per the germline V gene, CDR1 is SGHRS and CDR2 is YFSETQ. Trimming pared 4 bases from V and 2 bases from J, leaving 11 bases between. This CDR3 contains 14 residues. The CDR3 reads CASSVGMLTDTQYF. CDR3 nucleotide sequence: TGCGCCAGCAGCGTCGGGATGCTCACAGATACGCAGTATTTT.

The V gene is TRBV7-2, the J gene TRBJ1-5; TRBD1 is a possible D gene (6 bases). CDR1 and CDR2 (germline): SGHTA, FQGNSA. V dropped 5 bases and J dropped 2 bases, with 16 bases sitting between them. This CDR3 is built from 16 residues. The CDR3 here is CASSAHREWGNQPQHF. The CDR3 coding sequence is TGTGCCAGCAGCGCCCACAGGGAGTGGGGCAATCAGCCCCAGCATTTT.

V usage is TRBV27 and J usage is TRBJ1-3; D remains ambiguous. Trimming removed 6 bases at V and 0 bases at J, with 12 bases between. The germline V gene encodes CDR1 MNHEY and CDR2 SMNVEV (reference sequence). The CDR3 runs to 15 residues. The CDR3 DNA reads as TGTGCCAGCAGAAGAAGTGGAGGCTCTGGAAACACCATATATTTT. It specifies CASRRSGGSGNTIYF.

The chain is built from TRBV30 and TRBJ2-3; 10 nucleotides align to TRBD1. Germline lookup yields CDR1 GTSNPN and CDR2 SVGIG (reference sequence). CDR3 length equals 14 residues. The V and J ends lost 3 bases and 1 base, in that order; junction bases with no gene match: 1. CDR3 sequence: CAWSGTGGTDTQYF. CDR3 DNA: TGTGCCTGGAGCGGGACAGGGGGCACAGATACGCAGTATTTT.

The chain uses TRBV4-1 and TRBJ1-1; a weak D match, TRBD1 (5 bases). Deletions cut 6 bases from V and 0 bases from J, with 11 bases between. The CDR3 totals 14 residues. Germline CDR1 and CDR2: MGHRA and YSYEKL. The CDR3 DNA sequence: TGCGCCAGCAGACGGGGGACTTTGAACACTGAAGCTTTCTTT. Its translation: CASRRGTLNTEAFF.

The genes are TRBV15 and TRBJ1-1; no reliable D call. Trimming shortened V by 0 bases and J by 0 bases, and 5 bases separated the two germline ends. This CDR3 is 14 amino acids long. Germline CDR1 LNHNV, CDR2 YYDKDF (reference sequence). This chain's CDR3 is CATSRDQVNTEAFF. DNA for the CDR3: TGTGCCACCAGCAGAGATCAAGTGAACACTGAAGCTTTCTTT.

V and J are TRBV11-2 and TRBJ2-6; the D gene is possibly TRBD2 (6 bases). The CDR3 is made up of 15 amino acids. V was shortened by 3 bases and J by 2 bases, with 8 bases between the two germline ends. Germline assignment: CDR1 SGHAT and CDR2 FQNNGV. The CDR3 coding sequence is TGTGCCAGCAGCTTCGGGGGTACTGGGGCCAACGTCCTGACTTTC. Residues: CASSFGGTGANVLTF.

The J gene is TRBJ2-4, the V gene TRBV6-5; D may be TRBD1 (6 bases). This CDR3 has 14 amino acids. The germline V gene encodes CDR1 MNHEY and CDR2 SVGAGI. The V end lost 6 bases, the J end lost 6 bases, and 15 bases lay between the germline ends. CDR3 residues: CASRPRGRGNIQYF. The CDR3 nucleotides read TGTGCCAGCAGACCACGGGGCAGGGGAAACATTCAGTACTTC.

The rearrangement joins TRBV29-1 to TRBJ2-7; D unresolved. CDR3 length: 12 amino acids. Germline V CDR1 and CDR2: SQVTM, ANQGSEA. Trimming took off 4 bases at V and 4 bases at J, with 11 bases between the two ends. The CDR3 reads CSVVLLGYEQYF. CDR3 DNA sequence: TGCAGCGTTGTCCTTCTTGGATACGAGCAGTACTTC.

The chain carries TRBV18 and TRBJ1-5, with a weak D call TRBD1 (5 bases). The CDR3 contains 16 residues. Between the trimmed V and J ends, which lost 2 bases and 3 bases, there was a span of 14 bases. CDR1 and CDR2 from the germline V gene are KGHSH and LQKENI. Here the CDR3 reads CASSPAMGQTNQPQHF. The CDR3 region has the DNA TGTGCCAGCTCACCAGCAATGGGGCAGACCAATCAGCCCCAGCATTTT.

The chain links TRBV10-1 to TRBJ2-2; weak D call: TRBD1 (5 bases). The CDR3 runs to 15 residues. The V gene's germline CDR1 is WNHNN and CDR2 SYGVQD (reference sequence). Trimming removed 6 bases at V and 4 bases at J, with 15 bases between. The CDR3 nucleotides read TGCGCCAGCAGGCCGGACATCTCGACCACCGGGGAGCTGTTTTTT. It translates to CASRPDISTTGELFF.

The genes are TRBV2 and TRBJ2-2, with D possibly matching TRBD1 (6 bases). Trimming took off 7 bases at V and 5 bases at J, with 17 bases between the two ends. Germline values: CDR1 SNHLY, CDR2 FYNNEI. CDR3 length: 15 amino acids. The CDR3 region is CASTEQGGPTGELFF. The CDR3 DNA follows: TGTGCCAGCACCGAACAAGGGGGACCGACCGGGGAGCTGTTTTTT.

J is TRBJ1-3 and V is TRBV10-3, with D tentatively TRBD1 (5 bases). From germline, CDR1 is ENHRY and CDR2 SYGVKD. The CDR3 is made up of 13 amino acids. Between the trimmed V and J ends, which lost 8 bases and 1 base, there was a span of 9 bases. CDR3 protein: CAIGGASGNTIYF. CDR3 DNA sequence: TGTGCCATCGGTGGGGCTTCTGGAAACACCATATATTTT.

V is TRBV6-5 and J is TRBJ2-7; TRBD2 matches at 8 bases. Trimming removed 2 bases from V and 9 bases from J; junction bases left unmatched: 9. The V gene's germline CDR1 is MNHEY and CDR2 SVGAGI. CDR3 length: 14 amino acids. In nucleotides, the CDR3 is TGTGCCAGCAGTTACAGCACTAGCGGTTCAGGGCAGTACTTC. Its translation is CASSYSTSGSGQYF.

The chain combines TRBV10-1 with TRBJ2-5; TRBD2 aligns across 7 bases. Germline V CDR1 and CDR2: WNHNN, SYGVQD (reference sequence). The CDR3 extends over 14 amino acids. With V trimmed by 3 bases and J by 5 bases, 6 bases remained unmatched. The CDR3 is CASSERQGGETQYF. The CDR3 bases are TGCGCCAGCAGTGAAAGGCAGGGAGGGGAGACCCAGTACTTC.

The CDR3 loop is CASSSPLAGHSDTQYF. The CDR3 DNA is TGTGCCAGCAGCTCGCCTCTAGCGGGACACTCAGATACGCAGTATTTT. The V gene is TRBV5-4, the J gene TRBJ2-3; the match to TRBD2 covers 9 bases. Trimming cost V 3 bases and J 4 bases; bases outside gene matches: 9. The CDR3 has 16 residues. Germline V CDR1 and CDR2: SGHNT, YYREEE (reference sequence).

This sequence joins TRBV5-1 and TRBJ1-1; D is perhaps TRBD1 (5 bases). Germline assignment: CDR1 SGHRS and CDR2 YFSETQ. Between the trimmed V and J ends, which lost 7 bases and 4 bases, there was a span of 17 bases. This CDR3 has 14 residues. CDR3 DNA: TGCGCCAGCTCCGCGGACGGGGGAAGCACTGAAGCTTTCTTT. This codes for CASSADGGSTEAFF.

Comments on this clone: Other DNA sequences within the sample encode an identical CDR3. The CDR3 is CASSPDRTGNTIYF. The CDR3 DNA sequence: TGTGCCAGCTCCCCGGACAGGACTGGAAACACCATATATTTT. The rearrangement uses TRBV18 and TRBJ1-3; 7 bases align to TRBD1. CDR3 length equals 14 residues. V gave up 6 bases and J gave up 2 bases; unmatched junction bases: 4. Germline CDR1 KGHSH, CDR2 LQKENI.

For the CDR3, the DNA is TGCGCCAGCAGTGATTCCATAGGTTCACCCCTCCACTTT. It yields the protein CASSDSIGSPLHF. This chain uses TRBV10-1 with TRBJ1-6; D is unclear. In germline, CDR1 is WNHNN, CDR2 SYGVQD (reference sequence). V lost 3 bases and J lost 9, with 9 bases in between. The CDR3 loop spans 13 amino acids.

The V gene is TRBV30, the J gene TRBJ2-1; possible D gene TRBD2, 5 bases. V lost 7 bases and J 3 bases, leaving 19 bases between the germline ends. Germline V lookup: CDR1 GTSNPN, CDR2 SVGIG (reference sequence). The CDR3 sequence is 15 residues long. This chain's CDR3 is CAYTGISSIYNEQFF. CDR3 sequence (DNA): TGTGCCTACACGGGAATAAGTTCGATCTACAATGAGCAGTTCTTC. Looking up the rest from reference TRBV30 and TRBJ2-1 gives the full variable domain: SQTIHQWPATLVQPVGSPLSLECTVEGTSNPNLYWYRQAAGRGLQLLFYSVGIGQISSEVPQNLSASRPQDRQFILSSKKLLLSDSGFYLCAYTGISSIYNEQFFGPGTRLTVL.

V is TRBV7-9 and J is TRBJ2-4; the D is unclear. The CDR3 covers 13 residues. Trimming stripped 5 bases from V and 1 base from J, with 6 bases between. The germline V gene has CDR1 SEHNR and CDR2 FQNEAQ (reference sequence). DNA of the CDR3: TGTGCCAGCAGCCCCGGGGCCAAAAACATTCAGTACTTC. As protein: CASSPGAKNIQYF.